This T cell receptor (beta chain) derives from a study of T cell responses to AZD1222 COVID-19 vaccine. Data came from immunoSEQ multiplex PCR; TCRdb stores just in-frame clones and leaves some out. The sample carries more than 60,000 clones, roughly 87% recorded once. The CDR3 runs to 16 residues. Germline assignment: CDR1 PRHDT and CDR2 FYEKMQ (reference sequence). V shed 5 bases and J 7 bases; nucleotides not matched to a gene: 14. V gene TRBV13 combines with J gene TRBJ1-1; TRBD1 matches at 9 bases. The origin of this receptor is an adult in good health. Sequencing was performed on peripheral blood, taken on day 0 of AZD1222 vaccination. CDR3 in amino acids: CASSLSPGTGSGEAFF. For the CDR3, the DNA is TGTGCCAGCAGCCTAAGCCCGGGGACAGGGTCGGGTGAAGCTTTCTTT. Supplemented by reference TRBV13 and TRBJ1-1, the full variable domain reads AAGVIQSPRHLIKEKRETATLKCYPIPRHDTVYWYQQGPGQDPQFLISFYEKMQSDKGSIPDRFSAQQFSDYHSELNMSSLELGDSALYFCASSLSPGTGSGEAFFGQGTRLTVV.